The present T cell receptor (beta chain) was sequenced within a study of beta chain features in type 1 diabetes. Sequenced material consisted of expressed TCRB transcripts (all of the isolated RNA was reverse transcribed). Sequenced by immunoSEQ multiplex PCR; TCRdb stores in-frame clones only, minus some. The sample carries over 300,000 clones, 6.5% to 10% recorded once. Per the germline V gene, CDR1 is SQVTM and CDR2 is ANQGSEA. This CDR3 has 17 residues. After removal of 4 bases from V and 6 bases from J, the junction contained 13 bases not matched to a gene. The chain carries TRBV29-1 and TRBJ2-4; 12 nucleotides agree with TRBD1. This sequence was found in a young woman in good health. Input material: central memory CD4+ T cells from blood. CDR3 region: CSVGITGTGGFVNIQYF. CDR3 sequence (DNA): TGCAGCGTTGGGATTACCGGGACAGGGGGCTTTGTAAACATTCAGTACTTC. The full variable domain, in which reference TRBV29-1 and TRBJ2-4 provide the parts outside the CDR3, is SAVISQKPSRDICQRGTSLTIQCQVDSQVTMMFWYRQQPGQSLTLIATANQGSEATYESGFVIDKFPISRPNLTFSTLTVSNMSPEDSSIYLCSVGITGTGGFVNIQYFGAGTRLSVL.